This T cell receptor beta chain is from a study of Graves' ophthalmopathy and Graves' hyperthyroidism. General study results and limits: A majority of expanded thyroid clonotypes exceeding 0.001 frequency were likewise present in blood. At roughly 67% sensitivity and about 72% specificity, the model predicted progression of the ophthalmopathy.

Between the trimmed V and J ends, which lost 4 bases and 7 bases, there was a span of 9 bases. Germline lookup yields CDR1 SGHDT and CDR2 YYEEEE. CDR3 size: 12 residues. Amplification of TCR beta CDR3 regions used RNA transcripts. First-round RT-PCR with HTBI primers preceded a second-round multiplex PCR. TCRdb re-called the multiplex PCR reads through MiXCR, storing one row per CDR3 protein. Of over a million distinct CDR3 sequences detected, 35% to 40% appear once; the ten largest clones hold approximately 10%. Note on this clonotype: Its antigen is as yet unknown. This clone may be a read error of a much larger clone one base away.

The V call is TRBV5-6, the J call TRBJ1-5; no reliable D call. The origin of this receptor is an adult man with Graves' hyperthyroidism. Sequencing was done on a sample of peripheral blood or thyroid tissue (not recorded which). CDR3 bases: TGTGCCAGCAGCGGACCGGGACAGCCCCAGCATTTT. Translating it yields CASSGPGQPQHF.